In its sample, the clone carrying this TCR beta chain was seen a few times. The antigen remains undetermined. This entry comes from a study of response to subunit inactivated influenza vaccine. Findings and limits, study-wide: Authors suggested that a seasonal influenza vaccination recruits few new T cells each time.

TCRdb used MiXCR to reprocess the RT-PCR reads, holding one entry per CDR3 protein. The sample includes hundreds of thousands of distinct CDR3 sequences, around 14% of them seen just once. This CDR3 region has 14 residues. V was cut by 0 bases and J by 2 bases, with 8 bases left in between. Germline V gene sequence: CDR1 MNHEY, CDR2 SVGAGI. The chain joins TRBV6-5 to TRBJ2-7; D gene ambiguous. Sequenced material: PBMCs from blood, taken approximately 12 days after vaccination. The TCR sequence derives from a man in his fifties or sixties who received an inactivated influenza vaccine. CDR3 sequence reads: CASSYSPQAYEQYF. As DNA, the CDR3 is TGTGCCAGCAGTTACTCTCCACAAGCCTACGAGCAGTACTTC.